Included here is one TCR beta chain sequence, with context. Its specificity is unknown. The record originates from a study of identical twins. Study-level points and caveats: Interpretation of the results relied on cross-sectional statistical analysis and not on following the same donors. Models underestimated out-of-frame TCR alpha sharing in monozygotic twins. Insertions were fewer in abundant cord blood beta clonotypes, whereas memory repertoires showed none of this pattern. Out-of-frame alpha sequences common to twins exhibited an excess of low generation probability.

Germline CDR1 and CDR2: DFQATT and SNEGSKA (reference sequence). The CDR3 runs to 13 residues. Trimming cost V 6 bases and J 4 bases; bases outside gene matches: 8. TCRdb fed the 5' RACE reads into MiXCR, producing one record per CDR3 protein. The sample gives about 520,000 distinct CDR3 sequences, 22% of which show up once; around 0.9% is in the top ten. This sample also belongs to another study, concerning T cells expressing NK-cell markers.

V is TRBV20-1 and J is TRBJ1-2; TRBD1 aligns across 7 bases. The TCR was taken from a woman aged 18 to 35 in good health. The source material was CD4+ T cells sorted from blood. Written as DNA, the CDR3 is TGCAGTGCAAGACAGGGCACGGGCTATGGCTACACCTTC. Its translation is CSARQGTGYGYTF.